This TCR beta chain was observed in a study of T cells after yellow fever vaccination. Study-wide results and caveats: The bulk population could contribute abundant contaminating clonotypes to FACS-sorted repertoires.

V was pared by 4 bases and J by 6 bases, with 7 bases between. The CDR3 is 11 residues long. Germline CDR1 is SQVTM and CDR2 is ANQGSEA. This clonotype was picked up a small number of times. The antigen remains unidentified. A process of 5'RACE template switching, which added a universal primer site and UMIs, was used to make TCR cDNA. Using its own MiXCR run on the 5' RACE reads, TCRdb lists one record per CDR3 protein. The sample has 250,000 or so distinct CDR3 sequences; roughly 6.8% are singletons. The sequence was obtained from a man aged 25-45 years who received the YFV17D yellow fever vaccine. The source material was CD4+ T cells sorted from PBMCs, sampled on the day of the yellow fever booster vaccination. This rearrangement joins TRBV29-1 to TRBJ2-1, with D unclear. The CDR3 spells CSVVTVNEQFF. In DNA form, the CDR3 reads TGCAGCGTTGTAACGGTCAATGAGCAGTTCTTC.